This entry is about one T cell receptor beta chain. This entry comes from a study of shared clonotypes between healthy human individuals. The CDR3 consists of 12 residues. CDR1 and CDR2 (germline): SGHTA, FQGNSA. Deletions cut 3 bases from V and 11 bases from J, with 11 bases between. Libraries were prepared by immunoSEQ multiplex PCR; TCRdb keeps only in-frame clonotypes and omits some of them. This repertoire shows 2,500,000 or so clones, around 93% found once; its top ten account for roughly 0.34%. Input material: naive CD4+ T cells from PBMCs. Subset noted: CD45RA+ positively selected. The chain is built from TRBV7-2 and TRBJ1-3, with D possibly TRBD1 on 6 matching bases. The TCR originated in a man aged 18 to 35 in good health. Some clones in this sample may be carry-over from other donors' samples. The CDR3 DNA follows: TGTGCCAGCAGCTTCAGGGGCGAGGCCATATATTTT. Protein product: CASSFRGEAIYF.